The 14 T cell receptor beta chains reported below all come from one sample, sequenced in a study of shared clonotypes between healthy human individuals. Profiling relied on immunoSEQ multiplex PCR, and the TCRdb table lists in-frame clones only, not all of them. The sample contains nearly 1 million clones, about three quarters of which appear only once. The sequenced material came from memory CD4+ T cells sorted from blood. Subset in this sample: CD45RA-negative fraction. These TCRs come from a man aged 18 to 35 in good health.

The genes are TRBV5-1 and TRBJ1-1; weak D call: TRBD1 (6 bases). The germline V and J ends were trimmed by 3 bases and 3 bases, with 15 bases remaining between them. Germline assignment: CDR1 SGHRS and CDR2 YFSETQ. The CDR3 is made up of 15 amino acids. Here the CDR3 DNA reads TGCGCCAGCAGCTATAGGGGGGTGCAGGACACTGAAGCTTTCTTT. Residues: CASSYRGVQDTEAFF.

This clone has a single count. V is TRBV2 and J is TRBJ2-5; D is uncertain. V lost 1 base to trimming and J lost 3 bases, with 6 bases between them. This CDR3 has 13 amino acids. Germline V gene data show CDR1 as SNHLY and CDR2 as FYNNEI. The DNA for the CDR3 is TGTGCCAGCAGTGAAGAGTCAGAAGAGACCCAGTACTTC. Residues: CASSEESEETQYF.

The DNA of the CDR3 is TGTGCCAGCAGCGACGCCGTAAAGTTTCGAACCACCGGTGAGCAGTTCTTC. Amino acids: CASSDAVKFRTTGEQFF. The chain recombines TRBV7-2 with TRBJ2-1; D gene ambiguous. Deletions cut 5 bases from V and 9 bases from J, with 26 bases between. Per germline, CDR1 SGHTA and CDR2 FQGNSA. The CDR3 contains 17 residues.

The chain joins TRBV30 to TRBJ2-3, with TRBD2 matching over 9 bases. The CDR3 loop spans 15 amino acids. Germline-derived CDR1 and CDR2 are GTSNPN and SVGIG (reference sequence). The J segment lost 2 bases and the V segment lost 7 bases, leaving 10 bases of the junction unmatched. CDR3 sequence reads: CAFTRTSETTDTQYF. CDR3 in DNA: TGTGCCTTCACCCGGACTAGCGAGACCACAGATACGCAGTATTTT.

The V call is TRBV19, the J call TRBJ1-1; D not certain. Germline V gene lookup returns CDR1 LNHDA and CDR2 SQIVND (reference sequence). The CDR3 length is 17 residues. The V and J ends lost 2 bases and 6 bases respectively, with 22 bases between them. The CDR3 DNA reads as TGTGCCAGTAGTATACGGGGTGCGGGCAGGTTGGGCGCTGAAGCTTTCTTT. Residues: CASSIRGAGRLGAEAFF.

The genes are TRBV7-9 and TRBJ1-6; D ambiguous. Trimming cost V 5 bases and J 5 bases, with 16 bases left between them. The CDR3 extends over 16 amino acids. Germline lookup yields CDR1 SEHNR and CDR2 FQNEAQ (reference sequence). CDR3 in DNA: TGTGCCAGCAGCCCCGCCCGTGTAGGACATAATTCACCCCTCCACTTT. Encoded protein: CASSPARVGHNSPLHF.

This clone was detected only once. The V and J genes are TRBV2 and TRBJ2-1, with TRBD2 matching 9 bases. V gave up 7 bases and J gave up 0 bases; unmatched junction bases: 16. This CDR3 has 19 amino acids. Germline-derived CDR1 and CDR2 are SNHLY and FYNNEI. CDR3 nucleotides: TGTGCCAGCACCACCAGGCCCGAGCTAGCGGGACACTCCTACAATGAGCAGTTCTTC. Protein product: CASTTRPELAGHSYNEQFF.

This chain uses TRBV28 with TRBJ1-1; D is perhaps TRBD1 (5 bases). This CDR3 contains 13 residues. Germline CDR1 MDHEN, CDR2 SYDVKM. The ends were cut back, 6 bases at V and 1 base at J, with 9 bases in the middle. CDR3 nucleotide sequence: TGTGCCAGCAGCCCAGGGACGAACACTGAAGCTTTCTTT. Protein sequence: CASSPGTNTEAFF.

This clone was detected once. The chain couples TRBV5-1 to TRBJ1-1; 9 bases align to TRBD1. Germline V gene sequence: CDR1 SGHRS, CDR2 YFSETQ. The CDR3 extends over 15 amino acids. Trimming at V came to 4 bases and at J to 4 bases, leaving 8 bases not matched to a gene. CDR3 sequence reads: CASSQDRGWGTEAFF. The CDR3 DNA follows: TGCGCCAGCAGCCAGGACAGGGGCTGGGGCACTGAAGCTTTCTTT.

This chain connects TRBV5-1 to TRBJ2-2; D unclear. V lost 0 bases, J lost 3 bases, and 6 bases lay in between. Germline V lookup: CDR1 SGHRS, CDR2 YFSETQ. This CDR3 spans 14 amino acids. The CDR3: CASSLVRDTGELFF. CDR3 sequence (DNA): TGCGCCAGCAGCTTGGTTAGGGACACCGGGGAGCTGTTTTTT. The entire variable domain, with the rest obtained from reference TRBV5-1 and TRBJ2-2, is as follows: KAGVTQTPRYLIKTRGQQVTLSCSPISGHRSVSWYQQTPGQGLQFLFEYFSETQRNKGNFPGRFSGRQFSNSRSEMNVSTLELGDSALYLCASSLVRDTGELFFGEGSRLTVL.

This clone was counted between two and nine times. The rearrangement links TRBV5-5 to TRBJ1-1, with D perhaps matching TRBD1 (5 bases). The CDR3 is 12 amino acids. With 5 bases removed from V and 1 base from J, the gap between germline ends came to 6 bases. Looked up from germline, CDR1 is SGHKS and CDR2 is YYEKEE (reference sequence). The CDR3: CASSQGNTEAFF. The CDR3 region has the DNA TGTGCCAGCAGTCAGGGGAACACTGAAGCTTTCTTT.

The V gene is TRBV5-4, the J gene TRBJ2-3; D is unresolved. The CDR3 runs 13 residues. The germline gives CDR1 SGHNT, CDR2 YYREEE (reference sequence). Trimming pared 2 bases from V and 3 bases from J, leaving 7 bases between. CDR3 nucleotides: TGTGCCAGCAGCTTAGCAGCGACAGATACGCAGTATTTT. Its protein product is CASSLAATDTQYF.

The gene calls are TRBV5-1 and TRBJ1-1; TRBD1 matches at 9 bases. This CDR3 has 15 amino acids. The germline gives CDR1 SGHRS, CDR2 YFSETQ. V gave up 3 bases and J gave up 5 bases; unmatched junction bases: 8. The CDR3 region has the DNA TGCGCCAGCAGCTCTCGGACAGGGGAGGTGACTGAAGCTTTCTTT. This encodes CASSSRTGEVTEAFF.

The chain links TRBV30 to TRBJ2-2; 7 bases are shared with TRBD1. Germline loops: CDR1 GTSNPN, CDR2 SVGIG (reference sequence). The CDR3 covers 13 residues. The V segment lost 2 bases and the J segment 4 bases; nucleotides outside the gene matches: 1. Here the CDR3 reads CAWSRQGTGELFF. The CDR3 nucleotides are TGTGCCTGGAGTAGACAGGGCACCGGGGAGCTGTTTTTT.